This T cell receptor (beta chain) was sequenced during a study of OX40 agonist ivuxolimab in advanced cancers. The wider study: Every 2 weeks, patients received ivuxolimab intravenously, dosed at 0.01 to 10 mg/kg.

V lost 6 bases and J lost 3, with 18 bases in between. CDR3 length: 15 amino acids. Germline V gives CDR1 MNHEY, CDR2 SMNVEV (reference sequence). Profiled with immunoSEQ multiplex PCR; TCRdb holds only in-frame clones, not every one. Among some 80,000 clones, approximately 95% were seen once, and the ten largest hold about a fifth. The chain uses TRBV27 and TRBJ2-7, with D tentatively TRBD1 (6 bases). This material consisted of CD4+ or CD8+ T cells sorted from blood, taken in a trial of the OX40 agonist ivuxolimab. This clonotype originated in an adult with an advanced solid tumor such as melanoma, head and neck, liver or kidney cancer. The CDR3 region has the DNA TGTGCCAGCAGCCCCCTGGGGGACAAAATCTACGAGCAGTACTTC. Translation gives CASSPLGDKIYEQYF.